Listed below are T cell receptor beta chains from one sample, sequenced in a study of control samples from healthy donors and cancer patients. The data were produced by immunoSEQ multiplex PCR, yet TCRdb's version contains in-frame clones alone and is incomplete. Among approximately 100,000 clones listed, about 83% were seen once. Sequencing was performed on blood. These receptor sequences come from a woman aged 40-49 years in good health. CDR3s leave out the opening cysteine and the closing phenylalanine or tryptophan.

J gene: TRBJ1-2
V gene: TRBV24-1
CDR3 protein: ATSDFTGTGLDGGYT

J gene: TRBJ1-4
V gene: TRBV18
CDR3 protein: ASSWGQGNEKLF

J gene: TRBJ1-2
V gene: TRBV2
CDR3 protein: ASSDRDHLMDGYT

J gene: TRBJ1-2
V gene: TRBV2
CDR3 protein: ASSAPTGVDGYT

J gene: TRBJ1-6
V gene: TRBV4-3
CDR3 protein: ASSQGSYNSPLH

J gene: TRBJ1-2
V gene: TRBV7-8
CDR3 protein: ASSLAGTANYGYT

J gene: TRBJ1-3
V gene: TRBV7-9
CDR3 protein: ASSSQGAAGNTIY

J gene: TRBJ2-2
V gene: TRBV20-1
CDR3 protein: SASVLAGPGELF

J gene: TRBJ1-1
V gene: TRBV19
CDR3 protein: ASSTELSNTEAF

J gene: TRBJ2-3
V gene: TRBV5-4
CDR3 protein: ASSLVLGTDTQY

J gene: TRBJ1-2
V gene: TRBV18
CDR3 protein: ASSDQSNYGYT

J gene: TRBJ2-3
V gene: TRBV10-3
CDR3 protein: AMGTDTQY

J gene: TRBJ2-3
V gene: TRBV21-1
CDR3 protein: ASSRGRVRVATDTQY

J gene: TRBJ1-1
V gene: TRBV5-5
CDR3 protein: ASSVQRDDEAF

J gene: TRBJ2-6
V gene: TRBV19
CDR3 protein: ASSVPGQVTAGANVLT

J gene: TRBJ2-5
V gene: TRBV5-4
CDR3 protein: ASSLGQETQY

J gene: TRBJ2-3
V gene: TRBV5-4
CDR3 protein: ASSRTSGGADTQY

J gene: TRBJ2-1
V gene: TRBV10-2
CDR3 protein: ASRTTSGATIYSYNEQF

J gene: TRBJ1-2
V gene: TRBV7-8
CDR3 protein: ASSLVTLGGYT

J gene: TRBJ1-1
V gene: TRBV19
CDR3 protein: ASSRGVNTEAF

J gene: TRBJ1-5
V gene: TRBV5-6
CDR3 protein: ASTVQGAGQPQH

J gene: TRBJ1-1
V gene: TRBV7-2
CDR3 protein: ASSLTGGDYTEAF

J gene: TRBJ1-2
V gene: TRBV29-1
CDR3 protein: SVEKGQGHGYT

J gene: TRBJ1-1
V gene: TRBV11-2
CDR3 protein: ASQPPPYNTEAF

J gene: TRBJ2-7
V gene: TRBV7-2
CDR3 protein: ASSLDGSSIYEQY

J gene: TRBJ1-1
V gene: TRBV10-3
CDR3 protein: AISEPFGGRVGLTEAF

J gene: TRBJ1-2
V gene: TRBV6-1
CDR3 protein: ASSEARAYGYT

J gene: TRBJ2-3
V gene: TRBV10-1
CDR3 protein: ATGTSGTTDTQY

J gene: TRBJ1-1
V gene: TRBV3-1/TRBV3-2
CDR3 protein: ASSRTENTEAF

J gene: TRBJ2-1
V gene: TRBV7-3
CDR3 protein: ASSPLPGAYNEQF

J gene: TRBJ2-5
V gene: TRBV19
CDR3 protein: ASSIGLAGVQTQY

J gene: TRBJ2-2
V gene: TRBV9
CDR3 protein: ASSVGGFAGELF

J gene: TRBJ2-7
V gene: TRBV19
CDR3 protein: ASTSPGSSGEQY

J gene: TRBJ2-1
V gene: TRBV11-3
CDR3 protein: ASSGGLAGGTEQF

J gene: TRBJ2-5
V gene: TRBV6-2/TRBV6-3
CDR3 protein: ASSYIGSGGETQY

J gene: TRBJ2-6
V gene: TRBV4-3
CDR3 protein: ASSQIGGTGANVLT

J gene: TRBJ1-5
V gene: TRBV7-8
CDR3 protein: ASSLASLRRRNQPQH

J gene: TRBJ2-1
V gene: TRBV24-1
CDR3 protein: ATELAGGPNEQF

J gene: TRBJ1-1
V gene: TRBV5-5
CDR3 protein: ASSAQGRGTEAF

J gene: TRBJ2-7
V gene: TRBV9
CDR3 protein: ASSPGGGIWTSNEQY

J gene: TRBJ1-6
V gene: TRBV7-2
CDR3 protein: ASSLLDGTRPLH